This T cell receptor beta chain was profiled in a study of blood T cell repertoires in COVID-19. Profiled with immunoSEQ multiplex PCR; TCRdb holds only in-frame clones, not every one. The table has 120,000 or so clones, approximately 90% seen once. This TCR derives from a man aged 65-85 years with active or convalescent COVID-19. Sequencing was performed on peripheral blood.

The CDR3 DNA reads TGTGCCAGCAGCCCTCCCGGGGGGCGAGGGACTGAAGCTTTCTTT. Residues: CASSPPGGRGTEAFF. The chain links TRBV7-9 to TRBJ1-1, with D possibly matching TRBD1 (6 bases). The CDR3 has 15 amino acids. Trimming left V 5 bases short and J 5 bases short, with 18 bases between. CDR1 and CDR2 from the germline V gene are SEHNR and FQNEAQ (reference sequence).